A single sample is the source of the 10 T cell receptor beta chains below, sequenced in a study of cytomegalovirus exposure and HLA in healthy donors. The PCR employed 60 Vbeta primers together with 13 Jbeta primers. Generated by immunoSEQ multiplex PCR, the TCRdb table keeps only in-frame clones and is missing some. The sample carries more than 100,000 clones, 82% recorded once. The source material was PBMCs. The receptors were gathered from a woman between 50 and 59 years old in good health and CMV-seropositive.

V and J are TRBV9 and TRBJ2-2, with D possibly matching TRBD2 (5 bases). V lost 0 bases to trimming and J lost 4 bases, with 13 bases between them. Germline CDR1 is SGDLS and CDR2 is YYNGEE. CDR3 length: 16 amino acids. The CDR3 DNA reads TGTGCCAGCAGCGTAGGGTCACGGGAATTCACCGGGGAGCTGTTTTTT. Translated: CASSVGSREFTGELFF.

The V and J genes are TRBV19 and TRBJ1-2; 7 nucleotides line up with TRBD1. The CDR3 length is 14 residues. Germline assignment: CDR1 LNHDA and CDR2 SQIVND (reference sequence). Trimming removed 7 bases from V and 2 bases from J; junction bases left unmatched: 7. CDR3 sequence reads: CASTTGQTNYGYTF. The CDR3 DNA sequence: TGTGCCAGTACCACGGGACAGACAAACTATGGCTACACCTTC.

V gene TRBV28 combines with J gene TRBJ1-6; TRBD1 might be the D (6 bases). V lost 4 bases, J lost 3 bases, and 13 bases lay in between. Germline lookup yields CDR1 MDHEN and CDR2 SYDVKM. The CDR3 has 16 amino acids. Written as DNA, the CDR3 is TGTGCCAGCAGTTCGGCTTCGGGACACTATAATTCACCCCTCCACTTT. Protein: CASSSASGHYNSPLHF.

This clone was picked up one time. The CDR3 nucleotides are TGCGCCAGCAGCTCGACTAGCGGGGTGGAGACCCAGTACTTC. Amino acid sequence: CASSSTSGVETQYF. The V gene is TRBV5-1, the J gene TRBJ2-5; TRBD2 agrees at 11 bases. CDR1 is SGHRS, CDR2 YFSETQ, per germline. The trim removed 3 bases at V and 5 bases at J, leaving 3 bases unmatched. The CDR3 runs 14 residues.

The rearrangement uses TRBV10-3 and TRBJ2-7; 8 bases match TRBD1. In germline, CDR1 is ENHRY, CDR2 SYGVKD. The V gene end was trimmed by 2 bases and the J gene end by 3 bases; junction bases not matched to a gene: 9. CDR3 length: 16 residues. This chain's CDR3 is CAISEPGQGSGYEQYF. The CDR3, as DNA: TGTGCCATCAGTGAGCCAGGACAGGGCTCTGGCTACGAGCAGTACTTC.

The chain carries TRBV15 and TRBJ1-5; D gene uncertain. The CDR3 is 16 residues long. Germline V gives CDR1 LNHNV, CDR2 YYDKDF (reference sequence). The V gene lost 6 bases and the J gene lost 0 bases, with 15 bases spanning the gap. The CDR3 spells CATSKEYGDSNQPQHF. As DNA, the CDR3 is TGTGCCACCAGTAAGGAGTACGGAGATAGCAATCAGCCCCAGCATTTT.

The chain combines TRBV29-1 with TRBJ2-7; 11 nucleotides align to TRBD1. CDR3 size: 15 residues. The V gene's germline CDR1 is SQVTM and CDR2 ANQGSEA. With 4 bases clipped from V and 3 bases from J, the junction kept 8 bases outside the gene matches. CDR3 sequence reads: CSVGGQGVAYYEQYF. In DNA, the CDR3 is TGCAGCGTTGGGGGACAGGGGGTCGCCTACTACGAGCAGTACTTC.

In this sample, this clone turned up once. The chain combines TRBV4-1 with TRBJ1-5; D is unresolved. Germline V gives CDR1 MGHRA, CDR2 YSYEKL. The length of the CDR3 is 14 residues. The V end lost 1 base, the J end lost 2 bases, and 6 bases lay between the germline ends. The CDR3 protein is CASSQGAGNQPQHF. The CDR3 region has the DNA TGCGCCAGCAGCCAAGGGGCAGGCAATCAGCCCCAGCATTTT.

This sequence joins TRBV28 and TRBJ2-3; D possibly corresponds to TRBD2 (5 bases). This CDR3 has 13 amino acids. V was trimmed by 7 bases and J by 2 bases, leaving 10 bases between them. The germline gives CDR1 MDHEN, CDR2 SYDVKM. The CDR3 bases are TGTGCCAGCACGCTAGCTATCACAGATACGCAGTATTTT. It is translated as CASTLAITDTQYF.

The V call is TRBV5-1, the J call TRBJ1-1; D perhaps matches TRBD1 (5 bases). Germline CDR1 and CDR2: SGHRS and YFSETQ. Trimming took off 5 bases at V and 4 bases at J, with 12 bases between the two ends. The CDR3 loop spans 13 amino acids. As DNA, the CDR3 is TGCGCCAGCAGGACAGAATCGGGCACTGAAGCTTTCTTT. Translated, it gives CASRTESGTEAFF.